This TCR beta chain was found in a study of T cell repertoires in cytomegalovirus infection. Background on the study: Selection of CMV epitopes for the study included recently identified HLA-C-restricted and well-studied HLA-B-restricted ones. Public TCR beta signatures marked donors with CMV infection and the matching HLA. Whole-study results and caveats: HLA-C-restricted CMV clonotypes gave the most frequent clonotype in two of eight donors. Carriers of CMV plus the relevant HLA were identified by cumulative public TCR beta family frequency.

For this clonotype: Its antigen is as yet unknown.

TCRdb re-called the reads through MiXCR, storing one row per CDR3 protein. The sample shows approximately 340,000 distinct CDR3 sequences, 25% to 35% of them seen only once. V lost 6 bases to trimming and J lost 10 bases, with 22 bases between them. Germline CDR1 is MDHEN and CDR2 is SYDVKM. This CDR3 region has 15 residues. This material consisted of cultured PBMCs, taken from culture after CMV antigen stimulation. This rearrangement joins TRBV28 to TRBJ2-1; TRBD1 or TRBD2 may be the D gene (5 bases each). The sequence was collected from a human donor in good health (CMV status not recorded). Some clones in this sample may be carry-over from other donors' samples. CDR3 DNA: TGTGCCAGCAGACCACACGGGAAAATTTGGGGGGAGCAGTTCTTC. Translation gives CASRPHGKIWGEQFF.